These 2 T cell receptor beta chains came from one sample sequenced in a study of blood T cell repertoires in COVID-19. Some clones are missing from TCRdb's copy, which holds only in-frame ones; the method was immunoSEQ multiplex PCR. The table includes 200,000 to 250,000 clones, roughly 88% detected once. The specimen sequenced was peripheral blood. These receptor sequences come from a human donor in a cohort sampled during active COVID-19.

The chain carries TRBV5-1 and TRBJ2-3, with D perhaps TRBD2 (5 bases). Deletions cut 5 bases from V and 3 bases from J, with 16 bases between. The CDR3 sequence is 15 residues long. Germline V lookup: CDR1 SGHRS, CDR2 YFSETQ. CDR3: CASSTRVVETDTQYF. Written as DNA, the CDR3 is TGCGCCAGCAGTACGAGGGTGGTCGAGACAGATACGCAGTATTTT.

The chain links TRBV27 to TRBJ2-3; 15 bases agree with TRBD2. The CDR3 consists of 17 residues. CDR1 is MNHEY and CDR2 is SMNVEV in the germline V gene (reference sequence). V was pared by 4 bases and J by 4 bases, with 6 bases of the junction left unmatched. DNA for the CDR3: TGTGCCAGCAGTTCAGGACTAGCGGGAGGGCGGCCAGATACGCAGTATTTT. It codes for CASSSGLAGGRPDTQYF.